These 27 T cell receptor beta chains were sequenced from one sample in a study of CD8+ T cells in alopecia areata. Extracted from the samples, RNA was reverse transcribed into cDNA to serve as the sequencing template. Measured with immunoSEQ multiplex PCR; TCRdb has only the in-frame clones, and not every one. This sample has around 7,300 clones, with 50% to 75% found just once. Samples from alopecia areata patients were lesional scalp punch biopsies and peripheral blood. The specimen was skin, collected at week 0. The origin of the receptors is a human donor with alopecia areata.

With respect to this clone: Compared with germline, one end of the junction differs, possibly owing to a read error. This chain joins TRBV19 and TRBJ2-3; 13 nucleotides match TRBD2. Germline V gene sequence: CDR1 LNHDA, CDR2 SQIVND (reference sequence). The CDR3 runs 17 residues. In DNA, the CDR3 is TGTGCCAGTAGTGCTAGACTAGCGGGAGGACGCACAAATACGCAGTATTTT. It codes for CASSARLAGGRTNTQYF.

The chain joins TRBV25-1 to TRBJ2-7; D call uncertain. Germline V CDR1 and CDR2: MGHDK, SYGVNS. The CDR3 extends over 14 amino acids. V lost 1 base to trimming and J lost 7 bases, with 14 bases between them. CDR3 amino acids: CASSELDGLEEQYF. CDR3 DNA sequence: TGTGCCAGCAGTGAATTGGATGGGTTAGAGGAGCAGTACTTC.

The V and J genes are TRBV25-1 and TRBJ2-7; D may be TRBD1 or TRBD2 (5 bases each). The V gene lost 4 bases and the J gene lost 3 bases, with 13 bases spanning the gap. CDR3 size: 14 residues. The germline CDR1 and CDR2 sequences are MGHDK and SYGVNS. The CDR3 sequence is CASSGRDGFYEQYF. CDR3 nucleotide sequence: TGTGCCAGCAGTGGCCGGGACGGATTCTACGAGCAGTACTTC.

The V gene is TRBV7-9, the J gene TRBJ2-7; D might be TRBD1 (5 bases). The CDR3 is 15 residues long. The germline CDR1 and CDR2 sequences are SEHNR and FQNEAQ (reference sequence). Trimming shortened V by 0 bases and J by 6 bases, and 15 bases separated the two germline ends. The CDR3 DNA is TGTGCCAGCAGCTTAGCAGGTCAGGGAACTTCCGAGCAGTACTTC. Amino acids: CASSLAGQGTSEQYF.

This clone has only a few counts. This chain uses TRBV27 with TRBJ1-5; D ambiguous. Deletions cut 4 bases from V and 2 bases from J, with 6 bases between. This CDR3 is built from 13 residues. The germline V gene encodes CDR1 MNHEY and CDR2 SMNVEV (reference sequence). The CDR3 loop reads CASSWLRNQPQHF. For the CDR3, the DNA is TGTGCCAGCAGTTGGTTGCGCAATCAGCCCCAGCATTTT.

The V call is TRBV7-9, the J call TRBJ2-7; 8 bases align to TRBD2. Germline CDR1 and CDR2: SEHNR and FQNEAQ (reference sequence). V lost 4 bases, J lost 6 bases, and 11 bases stayed unmatched. This CDR3 spans 15 amino acids. As DNA, the CDR3 is TGTGCCAGCAGCTCCCCCGGGCGGACTAGCCGCGAGCAGTACTTC. It translates to CASSSPGRTSREQYF. Looking up the rest from reference TRBV7-9 and TRBJ2-7 gives the full variable domain: DTGVSQNPRHKITKRGQNVTFRCDPISEHNRLYWYRQTLGQGPEFLTYFQNEAQLEKSRLLSDRFSAERPKGSFSTLEIQRTEQGDSAMYLCASSSPGRTSREQYFGPGTRLTVT.

The chain joins TRBV4-3 to TRBJ2-2; D gene unclear. From germline, CDR1 is LGHNA and CDR2 YSLEER. V lost 1 base and J lost 1, with 16 bases in between. This CDR3 spans 18 amino acids. The CDR3 sequence is CASSQGVLVWGNTGELFF. CDR3 DNA sequence: TGCGCCAGCAGCCAAGGTGTTTTAGTTTGGGGGAACACCGGGGAGCTGTTTTTT.

The chain combines TRBV5-4 with TRBJ2-2; D may match TRBD1 or TRBD2 (6 bases each). Trimming removed 2 bases at V and 5 bases at J, with 19 bases between. The CDR3 consists of 17 residues. The germline gives CDR1 SGHNT, CDR2 YYREEE (reference sequence). In DNA form, the CDR3 reads TGTGCCAGCAGCTTCTTGAAGACTAGGGGGTTAACCGGGGAGCTGTTTTTT. This encodes CASSFLKTRGLTGELFF.

This chain links TRBV6-5 with TRBJ1-5; D not resolved. From germline, CDR1 is MNHEY and CDR2 SVGAGI. CDR3 length: 15 residues. V lost 0 bases, J lost 0 bases, and 6 bases lay in between. For the CDR3, the DNA is TGTGCCAGCAGTTACTCGGACGTTAGCAATCAGCCCCAGCATTTT. The encoded protein is CASSYSDVSNQPQHF.

This clone was detected only a few times. The rearrangement joins TRBV5-1 to TRBJ2-7, with TRBD2 matching over 13 bases. Germline trimming cut 4 bases from V and 5 bases from J; bases unmatched to any gene: 9. The CDR3 contains 16 residues. Germline CDR1 is SGHRS and CDR2 is YFSETQ. In nucleotides, the CDR3 is TGCGCCAGCAGCGCCACTTCACTAGCGGGAGGGCACGAGCAGTACTTC. It encodes CASSATSLAGGHEQYF.

The genes are TRBV25-1 and TRBJ2-7; 9 nucleotides match TRBD2. The CDR3 has 16 residues. V lost 4 bases to trimming and J lost 3 bases; unmatched junction nucleotides: 10. CDR1 is MGHDK and CDR2 is SYGVNS in the germline V gene. The CDR3 region is CASSGSRLAVNYEQYF. CDR3 in DNA: TGTGCCAGCAGTGGATCGAGACTAGCGGTAAACTACGAGCAGTACTTC.

The chain employs TRBV7-1 and TRBJ2-3; 10 bases map to TRBD2. TRBV7-1 is noted as an ORF with a role that remains uncertain. Unmatched junction bases numbered 15, after V lost 4 bases and J lost 5 bases. The CDR3 covers 18 residues. This chain's CDR3 is CASSFFPRIAGGKDTQYF. Written as DNA, the CDR3 is TGTGCCAGCAGCTTTTTTCCTAGGATAGCGGGGGGTAAAGATACGCAGTATTTT.

The chain carries TRBV19 and TRBJ2-3; 7 bases are a match to TRBD2. The length of the CDR3 is 14 residues. J gave up 4 bases and V 9 bases, and 10 bases lay outside the gene matches. CDR1 is LNHDA, CDR2 SQIVND, per germline (reference sequence). CDR3 in DNA: TGTGCCAGCCAGGTAGCGGGCGGTTCAGATACGCAGTATTTT. Its translation: CASQVAGGSDTQYF.

The V and J genes are TRBV7-2 and TRBJ2-5; D is undetermined. The CDR3 runs 12 residues. The ends were cut back, 5 bases at V and 5 bases at J, with 9 bases in the middle. CDR1 is SGHTA and CDR2 is FQGNSA in the germline V gene. For the CDR3, the DNA is TGTGCCAGCAGCCCGGAAAGGGAGACCCAGTACTTC. Amino acids: CASSPERETQYF.

This rearrangement joins TRBV5-4 to TRBJ2-1, with D perhaps TRBD2 (5 bases). Trimming removed 2 bases at V and 7 bases at J, with 7 bases between. The CDR3 is 12 residues long. CDR1 SGHNT and CDR2 YYREEE come from the germline V gene (reference sequence). As DNA, the CDR3 is TGTGCCAGCAGCTTCTTAGCGAATGAGCAGTTCTTC. Translation gives CASSFLANEQFF.

Details on this clone: This same CDR3 is encoded by further DNA sequences in the sample. The chain uses TRBV7-9 and TRBJ2-7; possible D gene TRBD1, 6 bases. V lost 5 bases to trimming and J lost 2 bases, with 16 bases between them. CDR1 and CDR2 (germline): SEHNR, FQNEAQ (reference sequence). The CDR3 length is 15 residues. The CDR3: CASSRSDRFPYEQYF. CDR3 bases: TGTGCCAGCAGCCGATCCGACAGGTTCCCCTACGAGCAGTACTTC.

V is TRBV7-3 and J is TRBJ2-5, with 14 bases matching TRBD2. Germline V gene data show CDR1 as SGHTA and CDR2 as FQGTGA. J gave up 4 bases and V 5 bases, and 6 bases lay outside the gene matches. The CDR3 is 16 amino acids. This CDR3 reads CASSPTSGGAVETQYF. The CDR3 nucleotides read TGTGCCAGCAGCCCGACTAGCGGGGGGGCCGTAGAGACCCAGTACTTC. Filled out from reference TRBV7-3 and TRBJ2-5, the complete variable domain reads GAGVSQTPSNKVTEKGKYVELRCDPISGHTALYWYRQSLGQGPEFLIYFQGTGAADDSGLPNDRFFAVRPEGSVSTLKIQRTERGDSAVYLCASSPTSGGAVETQYFGPGTRLLVL.

The chain uses TRBV7-9 and TRBJ2-3; no clear D. The CDR3 runs 12 residues. Trimming pared 5 bases from V and 9 bases from J, leaving 12 bases between. The germline V gene encodes CDR1 SEHNR and CDR2 FQNEAQ (reference sequence). Written as DNA, the CDR3 is TGTGCCAGCAGCGTGTCTCGAGAGACGCAGTATTTT. Its translation is CASSVSRETQYF.

The CDR3 DNA reads as TGTGCCAGCAGTTCCCCTGGGGCCTGGAACACTGAAGCTTTCTTT. Residues: CASSSPGAWNTEAFF. The V call is TRBV28, the J call TRBJ1-1; D might be TRBD1 (5 bases). The CDR3 covers 15 residues. V dropped 4 bases and J dropped 1 base, with 13 bases sitting between them. In germline, CDR1 is MDHEN, CDR2 SYDVKM. Complete variable domain (other parts from reference TRBV28 and TRBJ1-1): DVKVTQSSRYLVKRTGEKVFLECVQDMDHENMFWYRQDPGLGLRLIYFSYDVKMKEKGDIPEGYSVSREKKERFSLILESASTNQTSMYLCASSSPGAWNTEAFFGQGTRLTVV.

This chain joins TRBV6-6 and TRBJ2-1; D is perhaps TRBD2 (5 bases). CDR3 size: 16 residues. The germline V gene has CDR1 MNHNY and CDR2 SVGAGI (reference sequence). Trimming shortened V by 2 bases and J by 5 bases, and 16 bases separated the two germline ends. CDR3 region: CASSYGRRGLNNEQFF. CDR3 coding DNA: TGTGCCAGCAGTTACGGCCGCCGAGGACTGAACAATGAGCAGTTCTTC.

This clone was counted a few times. The chain is built from TRBV4-2 and TRBJ1-2; 11 positions match TRBD1. The germline V gene encodes CDR1 LGHNA and CDR2 YNFKEQ. J gave up 9 bases and V 5 bases, and 5 bases lay outside the gene matches. This CDR3 region has 13 residues. As DNA, the CDR3 is TGTGCCAGCAGCTTAGGGACAGGGGGAAGCTACACCTTC. It specifies CASSLGTGGSYTF.

The sample holds one count of this clone. The chain links TRBV7-9 to TRBJ1-4; D is possibly TRBD1 (6 bases). The CDR3 is made up of 16 amino acids. The germline V and J ends were trimmed by 0 bases and 3 bases, with 11 bases remaining between them. Germline CDR1 SEHNR, CDR2 FQNEAQ (reference sequence). In DNA, the CDR3 is TGTGCCAGCAGCTTAGCAGCGGCAGGGGCTAATGAAAAACTGTTTTTT. Protein sequence: CASSLAAAGANEKLFF.

Comment on this clone: Its ends do not fully match the called genes, so a read error is possible. This chain connects TRBV5-1 to TRBJ1-1; D gene uncertain. This CDR3 comprises 14 residues. CDR1 and CDR2 from the germline V gene are SGHRS and YFSETQ. The CDR3 loop reads CTSSLVLTNNEAFF. The DNA for the CDR3 is TGCACCAGCAGCTTGGTCCTGACGAATAATGAAGCTTTCTTT.

This clone came up a few times. V is TRBV4-1 and J is TRBJ2-7, with D tentatively TRBD1 (6 bases). With 3 bases removed from V and 9 bases from J, the gap between germline ends came to 27 bases. The CDR3 has 17 amino acids. In germline, CDR1 is MGHRA, CDR2 YSYEKL. CDR3 residues: CASSQNPRDTDSLRQYF. The CDR3 DNA reads TGCGCCAGCAGCCAGAATCCCCGGGACACCGACTCTTTACGGCAGTACTTC.

The CDR3 sequence is CASSGRTGRRSYGYTF. CDR3 DNA sequence: TGTGCCAGCAGCGGCCGGACAGGGCGGAGGAGCTATGGCTACACCTTC. V gene TRBV7-9 combines with J gene TRBJ1-2, with 8 bases lining up with TRBD1. J was trimmed by 4 bases and V by 5 bases; bases with no gene match: 12. Germline values: CDR1 SEHNR, CDR2 FQNEAQ (reference sequence). The CDR3 is 16 residues long.

This sequence joins TRBV4-1 and TRBJ2-1, with D unclear. CDR1 and CDR2 (germline): MGHRA, YSYEKL. There are 17 residues in the CDR3. The V end lost 1 base, the J end lost 1 base, and 14 bases lay between the germline ends. CDR3 amino acids: CASSQGSFSLSYNEQFF. CDR3 nucleotide sequence: TGCGCCAGCAGCCAAGGGTCATTTAGCCTATCCTACAATGAGCAGTTCTTC.

In regard to this clone: The junction and the germline gene differ at one end; a read error may be behind it. Other DNA sequences in the same sample also yield this CDR3. CDR3: CASSLNSLGTGSYEQYF. The CDR3 DNA sequence: TGTGCCAGCAGCTTAAATAGTTTAGGGACTGGTTCCTATGAGCAGTACTTC. The genes are TRBV7-2 and TRBJ2-7; possible D gene TRBD2, 6 bases. The length of the CDR3 is 17 residues. The germline V gene has CDR1 SGHTA and CDR2 FQGNSA.